This TCR beta chain was identified during a study of cytomegalovirus exposure and HLA in healthy donors (dated by TCRdb to between 2016 and 2019). The study in broad terms: In an earlier analysis of 450 to 750 of the donors, approximately 300 Gb of sequence data and just under 120 million unique TCR beta sequences from roughly 180 million T cells were reported. Rather than using new phenotypic data, the later analysis identified candidate immune exposures from TCR beta sequences and from how often those sequences occurred across donors. Roughly five DR-DQ haplotypes were handled as single units for association and clustering because linkage in the cohort was strong. Donor age, sex, ethnicity and CMV serostatus were compiled together with the repertoire data. Of the 300 to 500 genotyped donors, less than 85% were placed in the genetic ancestry cluster associated with self-reported Caucasian donors. To study patterns of TCR occurrence, a later analysis re-analyzed previously published TCR beta repertoires from more than 550 donors and added high-resolution HLA genotyping. The study combined high-throughput TCR immunosequencing, statistical association of individual TCRs with disease status, and machine learning to predict cytomegalovirus infection status. On average, roughly 200,000 unique TCR beta nucleotide sequences were sequenced per donor among 300 to 500 genotyped donors of the cohort, with roughly 20% of those sequences being non-productive. To decide whether each TCR beta V gene segment behaved as functional or pseudogenic, an earlier analysis of some 600 of the donors relied on high-throughput TCR beta sequencing. The number of donors typed differed by locus, with 629-630 for A, B, C, DRB1 and DQB1, about 500 for DQA1, 600 to 610 for DPA1, and some 470 for DPB1. In addition to the first cohort of 666 subjects, a separate validation cohort of 130 or so different subjects was used. All discovery cohort repertoires had been generated on a single sequencing platform. The T cell repertoires of 666 subjects were profiled by immunosequencing and related to cytomegalovirus serostatus. HLA typing included class I and class II loci at four-digit resolution. Roughly 290 gigabases of sequencing data and roughly 81 million unique TCR sequences made up an early release that covered some 640 HLA-typed donors. The study aimed to test whether cataloging public T cell receptors could reveal signatures of past pathogen exposure. A later genetic analysis used genome-wide SNP genotypes for 398 of the 666 donors, treating that subset as a discovery cohort. Points the paper makes about the study in general: A later analysis found that HLA-associated TCR beta chains were more clonally expanded and had lower generation probabilities than equally common non-associated chains. In a later analysis, most CMV-associated TCR beta chains were found to appear HLA-restricted, with HLA associations seemingly driven largely by CMV exposure. At a false discovery rate of 0.05, a later analysis linked approximately 18,000 TCR beta sequences to specific HLA alleles. An earlier analysis of around 540 of the donors showed that most TCR beta V segments appeared in productive rearrangements either about 87% or about 30% of the time, which broadly matched IMGT annotations. A later analysis found that TCR association rates varied across HLA loci, with DRB1 alleles showing the most associated TCRs and HLA-C alleles the fewest. When HLA alleles, especially DR and DQ, strongly co-occurred, attributing TCR associations to individual alleles was difficult. Linkage disequilibrium might explain the correlated functional status among segregating V segments, but an unknown experimental factor could not be ruled out. Because some donors lacked HLA typing at each locus, the association tests relied only on the typed subset. Roughly uniform sequencing depth across donors was assumed in presence/absence analyses, although this assumption may not hold. In vitro tests confirmed that a few of the cytomegalovirus-associated TCR beta chains recognize cytomegalovirus antigens. A further reported finding was that TCR beta sequences accurately predicted the HLA-A and HLA-B alleles for most subjects in the first cohort. The study listed approximately 160 TCR beta chains as associated with cytomegalovirus. A later analysis reported that several top co-occurrence clusters appeared linked to parvovirus B19, influenza, CMV and Epstein-Barr virus. The sequencing pipeline was judged likely to have produced a cluster of highly shared sequence variants as a technical artifact. The authors suggested that the approach could potentially be extended to other disease states and immunological phenotypes. Some IMGT-functional V segments, including TRBV6-2 and TRBV6-3, could not be distinguished by the 87-base-pair reads and were therefore excluded. An association between a missense DCLRE1C variant and V-gene and J-gene trimming of TCR beta chains was found in a later genetic analysis and replicated in an independent cohort. Compared with the approximately 710-donor mean, donors in an Asian-associated ancestry cluster had fewer N-insertions in productive TCRs, according to a later genetic analysis. The classifier was reported to diagnose cytomegalovirus status with high specificity and sensitivity in both the original and validation cohorts. The cohort was sequenced for TCR beta chains only, and without alpha or paired-chain data the features that could be detected were limited. Roughly 15 rarely observed V segments, including chromosome 9 orphons, were excluded from the earlier analysis of some 590 of the donors because counts were too low. Most TCR sequences were seen in very few donors, while some public TCRs were found in many individuals. The only immune exposure information available for the cohort was CMV serostatus.

The library came from the immunoSEQ multiplex PCR assay. For the multiplex PCR, a mixture combining 60 forward primers for TCR Vbeta segments and 13 reverse primers for TCR Jbeta segments was used. The CDR3 region of rearranged TCR beta genes was amplified from genomic DNA by a multiplex PCR assay. The Illumina HiSeq System was used to sequence the amplified TCR beta libraries as 87-base-pair reads. The paper's data handling went like this. A later analysis tallied around 87 million unique TCR beta chains across the 550 to 850 repertoires, and around 10 million of those chains were shared by two or more donors. A nearest-neighbor algorithm error-corrected the raw reads and collapsed the reads into unique sequences, merging closely related sequences to remove PCR and sequencing errors. V, D and J gene segments were assigned by aligning CDR3 sequences to IMGT reference sequences. For a sequence to be retained, a match of at least six nucleotides was required to both a V gene segment and a J gene segment. A rearrangement counted as productive if the CDR3 had no stop codons and remained in frame with V and J, and every other rearrangement counted as non-productive. Following IMGT convention, CDR3 was defined as the stretch from the second conserved V-encoded cysteine to the conserved J-encoded phenylalanine. The earlier analysis of 587 of the donors excluded any sequence lacking an unambiguous match to a single V gene segment. In an earlier analysis of 587 of the donors, V segments were called functional above 56.7% productive rearrangements and were called segregating when the between-donor standard deviation exceeded 5%. To diagnose cytomegalovirus status from the catalog of TCR beta chain sequences, a statistical classification framework was built. V and J gene assignment, in a later analysis, came from comparing TCR nucleotide sequences with IMGT/GENE-DB human TR gene sequences. In a later analysis, CDR3 sequences and most-parsimonious VDJ recombination scenarios were assigned using the TCRdist pipeline. In a later analysis, every TCR beta chain was defined by the combination of its CDR3 amino acid sequence and its V-gene family, and reads without a unique V-gene family were dropped. In a later analysis, a few hundred highly shared, low-generation-probability nucleotide sequences were removed to address suspected cross-contamination and a sequencing artifact. In a later analysis, a clonal expansion index was calculated for each public chain from normalized within-repertoire ranks of inferred template counts. In a later analysis, generation probabilities were computed using a VDJ recombination model fitted to out-of-frame rearrangements, and the results were checked against IGoR. A later analysis scored TCR-TCR, TCR-HLA and TCR-CMV co-occurrence with hypergeometric tests, applying a repertoire-size bias correction to TCR pairs. A later analysis estimated false discovery rates by permuting HLA or CMV assignments 20 times. In a later analysis, co-occurring TCRs were grouped using DBSCAN, and TCRdist sequence similarity was added for clustering within HLA-allele-positive subsets. For co-occurrence clustering, repertoires with fewer than 30,000 or more than 120,000 public chains were excluded, along with five repertoires with anomalous nucleotide sharing. TCRdb obtained this table from immuneACCESS and retained in-frame rearrangements with V and J assigned. These tables miss some clones; where compared with another copy, unresolved V genes account for less than half of the shortfall, and the remainder is unexplained. For V, J and clone size, that table is used; D and trimming come from the DNA. Present in this sample are some 190,000 clones, about 85% of which were seen just once. The top ten hold under 1.5% of the sample.

Comment on this clone: Its cognate antigen has yet to be identified. Base quality data are lacking; no much larger clone is found one base away.

In total, roughly 670 healthy bone marrow donors made up the cohort. All cohort members were sampled while nominally healthy, although unrecorded immune exposures were likely present. The donor was CMV seropositive and belonged to the group of 250 to 300 seropositive cohort members. A peripheral blood sample was collected from each donor, and TCR beta sequencing was performed on peripheral blood mononuclear cells. The Qiagen DNeasy Blood Extraction Kit was used to extract genomic DNA from the blood cell samples. CDR1 is given as SGHTA and CDR2 as FQGNSA, both from the germline V gene. Reading from cysteine to phenylalanine, the CDR3 counts 14 amino acids. Here the CDR3 DNA is all that survives: 42 bases in frame from base 1. Compared with germline, V lacks 5 bases and J lacks 2 bases; bases without a gene match: 6.

This clonotype was sampled from a girl aged 10 to 17 in good health and CMV-seropositive. Specimen: PBMCs. Recombination connected TRBV7-2 to TRBJ2-7; TRBD1 aligns with 7 central bases. Here the CDR3 is given as CASSPQGTAYEQYF. At the DNA level, the sequence is TGTGCCAGCAGCCCGCAGGGGACAGCCTACGAGCAGTACTTC. Reference TRBV7-2 and TRBJ2-7 genes cover what lies past the CDR3, so the full variable domain is GAGVSQSPSNKVTEKGKDVELRCDPISGHTALYWYRQSLGQGLEFLIYFQGNSAPDKSGLPSDRFSAERTGGSVSTLTIQRTQQEDSAVYLCASSPQGTAYEQYFGPGTRLTVT.